This TCR beta chain was identified during a study of CD4 T cells in relation to SARS-CoV-2 and coronaviruses. Study observations and caveats: SARS-CoV-2-driven expansion was significantly weaker in crossreactive than monoreactive clones.

TCRdb keeps only in-frame clones here, not all; method: immunoSEQ multiplex PCR. The sample includes tens of thousands of clones, 84% of them seen just once. Germline CDR1 reads SGHRS; CDR2 reads YFSETQ. Trimming took off 7 bases at V and 3 bases at J, with 21 bases between the two ends. The length of the CDR3 is 16 residues. Regarding this clone: Its antigen is not identified.

75,000 to 100,000 naive or memory CD4+ cells were cultured with CEF peptides for nine to ten days. The chain employs TRBV5-1 and TRBJ2-3; the D gene is possibly TRBD2 (6 bases). The TCR comes from an adult with COVID-19. Sample: naive CD4+ T cells from PBMCs, cultured in vitro. Described subset: naive CD4+ T cells isolated by negative enrichment. The CDR3 bases are TGCGCCAGCGGAATTCGGGACTTGGCGACGACAGATACGCAGTATTTT. Its protein product is CASGIRDLATTDTQYF.